These 20 T cell receptor beta chains originate from one sample sequenced in a study of spatial heterogeneity in lung cancer. TCRdb redid the calling of the 5' RACE reads with MiXCR, one entry per CDR3 protein. Altogether over 50,000 distinct CDR3 sequences are present, roughly 6.4% being singletons, with the ten largest covering roughly 14%. Described time point: sample taken at primary tumor resection. Sequencing was performed on PBMCs, taken at surgery. These receptors originate from a female donor with early-stage non-small cell lung cancer.

The chain links TRBV5-1 to TRBJ2-3; D possibly corresponds to TRBD1 (5 bases). The CDR3 contains 16 residues. Germline loops: CDR1 SGHRS, CDR2 YFSETQ. Trimming pared 7 bases from V and 2 bases from J, leaving 20 bases between. The CDR3 protein is CASPRSNGGHTDTQYF. DNA of the CDR3: TGCGCCAGCCCCCGCAGCAACGGCGGACACACAGATACGCAGTATTTT.

This clonotype was found many times. The V call is TRBV25-1, the J call TRBJ2-5, with TRBD2 identical over 14 bases. The CDR3 extends over 15 amino acids. V shed 8 bases, J shed 4 bases, and the junction held 6 bases outside the gene matches. Per germline, CDR1 MGHDK and CDR2 SYGVNS. CDR3 DNA: TGTGCCAGCGGGAAGGGACTAGCGGGAGTAGAGACCCAGTACTTC. Translated, it gives CASGKGLAGVETQYF.

This clonotype was recorded at least ten times. The chain couples TRBV5-1 to TRBJ2-5; TRBD2 aligns across 9 bases. V shed 5 bases, J shed 0 bases, and the junction held 5 bases outside the gene matches. Germline V gene sequence: CDR1 SGHRS, CDR2 YFSETQ. The CDR3 runs to 15 residues. The CDR3 loop is CASSGSGRDQETQYF. The CDR3, as DNA: TGCGCCAGCAGTGGTAGCGGGAGAGACCAAGAGACCCAGTACTTC.

This clonotype was observed at least ten times. The CDR3 sequence: CSAPGQDATGELFF. Written as DNA, the CDR3 is TGCAGTGCGCCGGGACAGGATGCCACCGGGGAGCTGTTTTTT. V gene TRBV20-1 combines with J gene TRBJ2-2, with 8 positions matching TRBD1. The V segment lost 6 bases and the J segment 4 bases; nucleotides outside the gene matches: 7. The CDR3 runs to 14 residues. Germline V CDR1 and CDR2: DFQATT, SNEGSKA (reference sequence).

This clonotype has a count of ten or more. The chain uses TRBV7-2 and TRBJ1-6, with 7 bases identical to TRBD1. This CDR3 region has 14 residues. From germline, CDR1 is SGHTA and CDR2 FQGNSA. V lost 5 bases to trimming and J lost 10 bases; unmatched junction nucleotides: 8. CDR3 amino acids: CASSPTGESSPLHF. The CDR3 DNA reads TGTGCCAGCAGCCCCACAGGGGAGTCATCACCCCTCCACTTT.

This clonotype was picked up many times. The rearrangement links TRBV28 to TRBJ2-5; TRBD1 agrees at 7 bases. Germline V gives CDR1 MDHEN, CDR2 SYDVKM. The CDR3 covers 15 residues. The J segment lost 4 bases and the V segment lost 3 bases, leaving 8 bases of the junction unmatched. CDR3 in DNA: TGTGCCAGCAGTTTTGAGGGGGCCGGATTAGAGACCCAGTACTTC. Translation: CASSFEGAGLETQYF.

This clonotype was counted ten times or more. The chain links TRBV6-6 to TRBJ2-7; 8 nucleotides match TRBD1. The junction had 6 bases not matched to a gene; V was cut back by 6 bases and J by 5 bases. The germline CDR1 and CDR2 sequences are MNHNY and SVGAGI (reference sequence). CDR3 length: 13 residues. Here the CDR3 reads CASSPDRGNEQYV. The CDR3 bases are TGTGCCAGCAGCCCTGACAGGGGCAACGAGCAGTACGTC.

This clonotype appeared many times. The chain carries TRBV12-3 or TRBV12-4 and TRBJ2-5; TRBD1 matches at 8 bases. Trimming removed 2 bases from V and 1 base from J; junction bases left unmatched: 3. The CDR3 has 15 amino acids. The CDR3 loop reads CASSLTGGVQETQYF. The CDR3 DNA sequence: TGTGCCAGCAGTTTAACAGGGGGAGTCCAAGAGACCCAGTACTTC.

The chain couples TRBV5-1 to TRBJ2-7; unclear D gene. The V and J ends lost 6 bases and 4 bases respectively, with 8 bases between them. In germline, CDR1 is SGHRS, CDR2 YFSETQ. CDR3 length: 11 residues. The CDR3 DNA reads TGCGCCAGCACGCTGGGTTACGAGCAGTACTTC. The encoded protein is CASTLGYEQYF.

The chain joins TRBV5-1 to TRBJ2-5, with D maybe TRBD1 (6 bases). Germline V gives CDR1 SGHRS, CDR2 YFSETQ. The CDR3 contains 16 residues. Between the trimmed V and J ends, which lost 3 bases and 3 bases, there was a span of 18 bases. The CDR3, as DNA: TGCGCCAGCAGCTCGGGCCCCGGGACAATTAAAGAGACCCAGTACTTC. It specifies CASSSGPGTIKETQYF.

This clonotype was recorded at least ten times. The V and J genes are TRBV12-3 or TRBV12-4 and TRBJ2-5; no clear D gene. V lost 3 bases to trimming and J lost 4 bases, with 9 bases between them. CDR3 length equals 13 residues. CDR3 DNA: TGTGCCAGCAGTTTCGCGTGGGGAGAGACCCAGTACTTC. Its translation: CASSFAWGETQYF.

This clonotype was observed many times. The chain couples TRBV4-1 to TRBJ2-2; D uncertain. The germline CDR1 and CDR2 sequences are MGHRA and YSYEKL. Trimming left V 3 bases short and J 4 bases short, with 3 bases between. CDR3 size: 12 residues. This CDR3 reads CASSHSTGELFF. The CDR3 coding sequence is TGCGCCAGCAGCCATTCCACCGGGGAGCTGTTTTTT.

This clonotype showed up many times. V and J are TRBV5-4 and TRBJ2-5; 7 bases match TRBD2. The germline V gene has CDR1 SGHNT and CDR2 YYREEE (reference sequence). V trimming: 4 bases; J trimming: 2 bases; junction bases outside the gene matches: 5. The CDR3 is 14 amino acids. In DNA, the CDR3 is TGTGCCAGCAGCACGGGACTACAGCAAGAGACCCAGTACTTC. Residues: CASSTGLQQETQYF.

This clonotype was picked up many times. V usage is TRBV9 and J usage is TRBJ2-1, with TRBD2 as a possible D gene (6 bases). The CDR3 spans 14 residues. V lost 0 bases, J lost 7 bases, and 11 bases lay in between. Per the germline V gene, CDR1 is SGDLS and CDR2 is YYNGEE. CDR3 bases: TGTGCCAGCAGCGTAGTACTAGCTGGGAATGAGCAGTTCTTC. As protein: CASSVVLAGNEQFF.

This clonotype was found a few times. V is TRBV30 and J is TRBJ2-2; no clear D. The germline CDR1 and CDR2 sequences are GTSNPN and SVGIG (reference sequence). V was clipped by 3 bases and J by 7 bases, with 9 bases between them. This CDR3 spans 12 amino acids. CDR3 nucleotides: TGTGCCTGGAGGCCCGGCAGCGGGGAGCTGTTTTTT. Residues: CAWRPGSGELFF.

There are a few counts of this clonotype. The chain combines TRBV6-1 with TRBJ1-3; D remains unclear. The CDR3 consists of 10 residues. V was shortened by 7 bases and J by 8 bases, with 6 bases between the two germline ends. Germline V gene sequence: CDR1 MNHNS, CDR2 SASEGT. In DNA, the CDR3 is TGTGCCAGCAAACCGGACACCATATATTTT. It encodes CASKPDTIYF.

The chain combines TRBV11-2 with TRBJ2-1, with 9 bases matching TRBD2. V lost 7 bases, J lost 6 bases, and 10 bases stayed unmatched. CDR3 size: 15 residues. The germline V gene encodes CDR1 SGHAT and CDR2 FQNNGV. CDR3 protein: CASNLVRGRGNEQFF. The CDR3 DNA is TGTGCCAGCAACCTTGTGCGCGGGAGGGGCAATGAGCAGTTCTTC.

This clonotype was recorded a few times. The chain is built from TRBV6-2 or TRBV6-3 and TRBJ1-5; D is unclear. The CDR3 has 16 amino acids. V was cut by 6 bases and J by 2 bases, with 17 bases left in between. Germline V CDR1 and CDR2: MNHEY, SVGEGT. This CDR3 is CASRQTNRGRNQPQHF. The CDR3, as DNA: TGTGCCAGCAGGCAAACCAACCGAGGGCGCAATCAGCCCCAGCATTTT.

This clonotype is medium-sized within its sample. The chain employs TRBV7-2 and TRBJ2-1, with TRBD2 identical over 8 bases. The CDR3 has 15 amino acids. Germline CDR1 reads SGHTA; CDR2 reads FQGNSA. Trimming took 1 base from V and 12 from J; bases not matched to a gene: 11. The CDR3 region has the DNA TGTGCCAGCAGCTTAGAGACTAGCGCCTGGCAGGCGCAGTTCTTC. This translates into CASSLETSAWQAQFF. Based on the CDR3 plus reference TRBV7-2 and TRBJ2-1, the full variable domain is GAGVSQSPSNKVTEKGKDVELRCDPISGHTALYWYRQSLGQGLEFLIYFQGNSAPDKSGLPSDRFSAERTGGSVSTLTIQRTQQEDSAVYLCASSLETSAWQAQFFGPGTRLTVL.

This clonotype was seen a handful of times. The chain has TRBV6-6 and TRBJ1-2, with TRBD1 identical over 9 bases. V dropped 0 bases and J dropped 6; count of bases not matched to a gene: 17. This CDR3 comprises 19 residues. Germline CDR1 is MNHNY and CDR2 is SVGAGI (reference sequence). CDR3 coding DNA: TGTGCCAGCAGTTACTCGATCGGTGAAGGACAGGGGATTTGGGATGGCTACACCTTC. It translates to CASSYSIGEGQGIWDGYTF.